This TCR beta chain was recorded in a study of blood T cell repertoires in COVID-19. Overall study context: Sample material is recorded as cDNA or gDNA derived from T cells, B-cell-depleted T cells, or PBMCs.

The table came from immunoSEQ multiplex PCR; TCRdb's copy has only in-frame clones and leaves some out. Counted here are under 250,000 clones, about 82% occurring once; the ten biggest clones make up more than 6%. V lost 5 bases and J lost 7, with 12 bases in between. The length of the CDR3 is 13 residues. Germline lookup yields CDR1 LNHDA and CDR2 SQIVND (reference sequence). Source material: peripheral blood. This rearrangement joins TRBV19 to TRBJ2-4; D is undetermined. The sequence came from a woman aged 55-69 years with active or convalescent COVID-19. The DNA for the CDR3 is TGTGCCAGTAGTTATCCGGTCGGGAACATTCAGTACTTC. Residues: CASSYPVGNIQYF.